The rows below give T cell receptor beta chains drawn from one sample of a study of blood T cell repertoires in COVID-19. Generated by immunoSEQ multiplex PCR, the TCRdb table keeps only in-frame clones and is missing some. The table lists some 390,000 clones, 70% to 90% of them singletons. What was sequenced was peripheral blood. The receptor set was obtained from a woman between 55 and 75 years old with COVID-19, enrolled during active disease. Each CDR3 is given with its conserved first and last residue. Each record gives: J gene, V gene, CDR3 protein.

J: TRBJ2-1; V: TRBV25-1; CDR3: CASSATSGDYNEQFF
J: TRBJ1-1; V: TRBV9; CDR3: CASSPNPGQGTEAFF
J: TRBJ2-3; V: TRBV3-1/TRBV3-2; CDR3: CASSQATGLADPGTDTQYF
J: TRBJ2-5; V: TRBV5-4; CDR3: CASSTKLADQETQYF
J: TRBJ1-1; V: TRBV10-3; CDR3: CATQGYMNTEAFF
J: TRBJ1-3; V: TRBV9; CDR3: CASSVDSRAGNTIYF
J: TRBJ1-2; V: TRBV2; CDR3: CASSVNRVGGYTF
J: TRBJ1-2; V: TRBV5-1; CDR3: CASSSGTAAMSYTF
J: TRBJ1-2; V: TRBV4-2; CDR3: CASSRQRRSQDGYTF
J: TRBJ1-4; V: TRBV7-3; CDR3: CASSSRQGGSEKLFF
J: TRBJ1-3; V: TRBV7-9; CDR3: CASSLQTGTGNTIYF
J: TRBJ2-2; V: TRBV19; CDR3: CASSDRLNTGELFF
J: TRBJ2-2; V: TRBV2; CDR3: CASTTNNRELFF
J: TRBJ2-6; V: TRBV19; CDR3: CASSGGSSGANVLTF
J: TRBJ2-7; V: TRBV5-4; CDR3: CASSSSPYEQYF
J: TRBJ1-4; V: TRBV2; CDR3: CASSSLGTAPDEKLFF
J: TRBJ1-5; V: TRBV7-2; CDR3: CASSGGLNQPQHF
J: TRBJ2-1; V: TRBV5-4; CDR3: CASSPSGGAVTYNEQFF
J: TRBJ1-2; V: TRBV25-1; CDR3: CASSEQIGGAYTF
J: TRBJ2-5; V: TRBV5-1; CDR3: CASSLVAGPQETQYF
J: TRBJ1-2; V: TRBV19; CDR3: CASSIPSRQADGYTF
J: TRBJ2-7; V: TRBV4-2; CDR3: CASSQEAQLGGYEQYF
J: TRBJ2-5; V: TRBV6-5; CDR3: CASSPGQGSVTQYF
J: TRBJ2-5; V: TRBV19; CDR3: CASSMPGGAGTQYF
J: TRBJ2-3; V: TRBV24-1; CDR3: CATSDNRRTENSDTQYF
J: TRBJ1-3; V: TRBV18; CDR3: CASSPFYDRANGNTIYF
J: TRBJ1-5; V: TRBV6-2/TRBV6-3; CDR3: CASSPTGGRNQPQHF
J: TRBJ2-7; V: TRBV7-8; CDR3: CASSLGAGSTYEQYF
J: TRBJ2-7; V: TRBV6-5; CDR3: CASSSPGTLEQYF
J: TRBJ2-7; V: TRBV6-5; CDR3: CASSYSWTGIYEQYF
J: TRBJ2-2; V: TRBV9; CDR3: CASSVARWRQGVLTGELFF
J: TRBJ2-4; V: TRBV19; CDR3: CASSALAGLAKNIQYF
J: TRBJ1-5; V: TRBV28; CDR3: CASEGDNQPQHF
J: TRBJ1-2; V: TRBV6-5; CDR3: CASSYSSLRGNGYTF
J: TRBJ1-3; V: TRBV5-1; CDR3: CASSLGTGDTGNTIYF
J: TRBJ2-7; V: TRBV25-1; CDR3: CASSESGTGDYEQYF
J: TRBJ1-2; V: TRBV6-1; CDR3: CASSDFLGQDDGYTF
J: TRBJ1-3; V: TRBV6-6; CDR3: CASIKGGTGIGNTIYF
J: TRBJ1-2; V: TRBV6-5; CDR3: CASRASGSHGYTF
J: TRBJ1-4; V: TRBV10-3; CDR3: CAISDPEDGEKLFF
J: TRBJ1-1; V: TRBV18; CDR3: CASSPGTGITEAFF
J: TRBJ2-2; V: TRBV6-5; CDR3: CASRRTAYTGELFF
J: TRBJ1-1; V: TRBV5-1; CDR3: CASRSIGGHTEAFF